This TCR beta chain derives from a study of early stage breast cancer tumors. Often roughly 95-320 mg of normal breast tissue was needed for DNA. The germline V gene encodes CDR1 MDHEN and CDR2 SYDVKM. The CDR3 totals 14 residues. The V gene lost 1 base and the J gene lost 9 bases, with 15 bases spanning the gap. Each sample had two DNA replicates, about 0.52 ug blood or around 1.4 ug tissue. Profiling relied on immunoSEQ multiplex PCR, and the TCRdb table lists in-frame clones only, not all of them. This table has 14,000 or so clones, around 80% appearing once. The TCR comes from a person aged 50-59 years with breast cancer. Source material: normal breast tissue next to the tumor. The rearrangement joins TRBV28 to TRBJ1-1; D might be TRBD1 (6 bases). The CDR3 DNA sequence: TGTGCCAGCAGTTTATATGCGGGGGGCGGTAAAGCTTTCTTT. As protein: CASSLYAGGGKAFF.